A selection of T cell receptor beta chains follows, all from one sample in a study of blood T cell repertoires in COVID-19. Clones were sequenced by immunoSEQ multiplex PCR, and TCRdb holds only the in-frame ones, with some missing. Altogether 200,000 to 300,000 clones are present, over 80% being singletons, with the ten largest covering around 30%. Sequenced input: peripheral blood. These receptors originate from a middle-aged man with acute or convalescent COVID-19. The CDR3 runs from the conserved cysteine through the conserved F or W. Fields, in order: J gene, clone size, V gene, D gene, CDR3 DNA, CDR3 protein. D genes are given only for firm matches. Not every row has a clone size; where given, it reads once, few, many or a size class.

J: TRBJ1-6; size: -; V: TRBV7-2; D: -; DNA: TGTGCCAGCAGCGCACGACAAGCACAGAATTCACCCCTCCACTTT; CDR3: CASSARQAQNSPLHF
J: TRBJ2-1; size: -; V: TRBV3-1/TRBV3-2; D: TRBD1; DNA: TGTGCCAGCAGCCAAGCGACACAGGGGTACAATGAGCAGTTCTTC; CDR3: CASSQATQGYNEQFF
J: TRBJ1-1; size: -; V: TRBV3-1/TRBV3-2; D: TRBD1; DNA: TGTGCCAGCAGCCAAGCGCAGAGGACAGGGGGCACTGAAGCTTTCTTT; CDR3: CASSQAQRTGGTEAFF
J: TRBJ2-1; size: few; V: TRBV11-2; D: TRBD1; DNA: TGTGCCAGCAGCCCAGACTGGGACAGTCCCAGCCCGGCCAATGAGCAGTTCTTC; CDR3: CASSPDWDSPSPANEQFF
J: TRBJ2-1; size: -; V: TRBV5-1; D: TRBD2; DNA: TGCGCCAGCAGCTTGGTTGAATTAGCGGGAGGGCCCTACAATGAGCAGTTCTTC; CDR3: CASSLVELAGGPYNEQFF
J: TRBJ1-5; size: -; V: TRBV6-1; D: -; DNA: TGTGCCAGCAGTGAAGACTGGAGAAATCAGCCCCAGCATTTT; CDR3: CASSEDWRNQPQHF
J: TRBJ2-1; size: -; V: TRBV10-3; D: TRBD2; DNA: TGTGCCATCAGTGAGTCGACTAGCGGGATCGGGGCGGATGAGCAGTTCTTC; CDR3: CAISESTSGIGADEQFF
J: TRBJ2-1; size: -; V: TRBV7-6; D: -; DNA: TGTGCCAGCAGCTCGGACTTGGAGCAGTTCTTC; CDR3: CASSSDLEQFF
J: TRBJ1-1; size: -; V: TRBV30; D: -; DNA: TGTGCCTGGGATACAGGGTCGATAACTGAAGCTTTCTTT; CDR3: CAWDTGSITEAFF
J: TRBJ2-3; size: -; V: TRBV2; D: TRBD2; DNA: TGTGCCAGCAGGAGGGAGGCGGGAGGGCCGACAGATACGCAGTATTTT; CDR3: CASRREAGGPTDTQYF
J: TRBJ2-5; size: -; V: TRBV3-1/TRBV3-2; D: -; DNA: TGTGCCAGCAGCACTCGGGTTGTCAGCGGACAAGAGACCCAGTACTTC; CDR3: CASSTRVVSGQETQYF
J: TRBJ2-1; size: -; V: TRBV19; D: TRBD1; DNA: TGTGCCAGTAGTATAGGGACAGGGGTAGGTGAGCAGTTCTTC; CDR3: CASSIGTGVGEQFF
J: TRBJ2-3; size: once; V: TRBV10-2; D: TRBD2; DNA: TGCGCCAGCAAGGCGGCGGGAGGCCCAGATACGCAGTATTTT; CDR3: CASKAAGGPDTQYF
J: TRBJ2-7; size: once; V: TRBV7-2; D: -; DNA: TGTGCCAGCAGCCCGGTAGGGGTCCCCTACGAGCAGTACTTC; CDR3: CASSPVGVPYEQYF
J: TRBJ2-6; size: -; V: TRBV18; D: -; DNA: TGTGCCAGCTCACTTAAGGGGGTTAGCTCTGGGGCCAACGTCCTGACTTTC; CDR3: CASSLKGVSSGANVLTF
J: TRBJ2-3; size: -; V: TRBV10-3; D: TRBD2; DNA: TGTGCCATCAGTACTAGCGGGAGTGGTATAGATACGCAGTATTTT; CDR3: CAISTSGSGIDTQYF
J: TRBJ2-5; size: few; V: TRBV5-4; D: -; DNA: TGTGCCAGCAGCTTGGACAGAAAGGGGGAGACCCAGTACTTC; CDR3: CASSLDRKGETQYF
J: TRBJ1-2; size: -; V: TRBV6-1; D: -; DNA: TGTGCCAGCAGTGAAGAGGGGGACTATGGCTACACCTTC; CDR3: CASSEEGDYGYTF
J: TRBJ2-7; size: -; V: TRBV19; D: TRBD1; DNA: TGTGCCAGTAGTATTCCAGGACAGGGGTGGTACGAGCAGTACTTC; CDR3: CASSIPGQGWYEQYF
J: TRBJ2-7; size: -; V: TRBV11-1; D: -; DNA: TGTGCCAGCAGCCCAAATGCCCGAGGCTACGAGCAGTACTTC; CDR3: CASSPNARGYEQYF
J: TRBJ1-2; size: few; V: TRBV6-1; D: TRBD1; DNA: TGTGCCAGCAGTGAGACCGGGACAGGGGGCTGGGATCTCTATGGCTACACCTTC; CDR3: CASSETGTGGWDLYGYTF
J: TRBJ1-1; size: -; V: TRBV4-3; D: -; DNA: TGCGCCAGCTCGAGAGGTTCGGGTGGCACTGAAGCTTTCTTT; CDR3: CASSRGSGGTEAFF
J: TRBJ2-3; size: -; V: TRBV7-2; D: TRBD2; DNA: TGTGCCAGCAGCTTAAGGCTAGCGGGAGGTTGGGGCACAGATACGCAGTATTTT; CDR3: CASSLRLAGGWGTDTQYF
J: TRBJ1-1; size: -; V: TRBV3-1/TRBV3-2; D: -; DNA: TGTGCCAGCAGCCTGGCAGTGAACACTGAAGCTTTCTTT; CDR3: CASSLAVNTEAFF
J: TRBJ2-7; size: -; V: TRBV5-6; D: TRBD2; DNA: TGTGCCAGCAACCCGAGGCGGGGGGCAAGGTCCTACGAGCAGTACTTC; CDR3: CASNPRRGARSYEQYF
J: TRBJ1-4; size: -; V: TRBV7-2; D: -; DNA: TGTGCCAGCAGCCGGCCGGGGGAAGGTGAAAAACTGTTTTTT; CDR3: CASSRPGEGEKLFF
J: TRBJ2-2; size: few; V: TRBV7-9; D: -; DNA: TGTGCCAGCAGTTCAGTAGGGGAGCTGTTTTTT; CDR3: CASSSVGELFF
J: TRBJ1-5; size: -; V: TRBV5-5; D: -; DNA: TGTGCCAGCACCTTTGCTTTAGATCAGCCCCAGCATTTT; CDR3: CASTFALDQPQHF
J: TRBJ1-1; size: -; V: TRBV6-1; D: -; DNA: TGTGCCAGCAGTGAGAATGGCGGCTACACTGAAGCTTTCTTT; CDR3: CASSENGGYTEAFF
J: TRBJ1-1; size: -; V: TRBV7-9; D: -; DNA: TGTGCCAGCAGCAGAGCCGTACCCTCTCCTGAAGCTTTCTTT; CDR3: CASSRAVPSPEAFF
J: TRBJ2-1; size: -; V: TRBV3-1/TRBV3-2; D: TRBD2; DNA: TGTGCCAGCAGCCAAAGGACTAGCGGGAGAGCCAATGAGCAGTTCTTC; CDR3: CASSQRTSGRANEQFF
J: TRBJ1-3; size: once; V: TRBV10-1; D: -; DNA: TGCGCCAGATTAGCATACCCACGCAGGGTAACCATATATTTT; CDR3: CARLAYPRRVTIYF
J: TRBJ2-7; size: -; V: TRBV2; D: -; DNA: TGTGCCAGCATGCGCAGGACCTACGAGCAGTACTTC; CDR3: CASMRRTYEQYF
J: TRBJ1-2; size: -; V: TRBV12-3/TRBV12-4; D: TRBD1; DNA: TGTGCCAGCAGTGGGACAGCCTACTATGGCTACACCTTC; CDR3: CASSGTAYYGYTF
J: TRBJ1-6; size: few; V: TRBV30; D: TRBD1; DNA: TGTGCCTGGAGTGAGGGACAGAATAATTCACCCCTCCACTTT; CDR3: CAWSEGQNNSPLHF
J: TRBJ1-1; size: -; V: TRBV6-5; D: -; DNA: TGTGCCAGCAGTTACGATGGGGCGGTGACTGAAGCTTTCTTT; CDR3: CASSYDGAVTEAFF
J: TRBJ1-3; size: -; V: TRBV6-5; D: TRBD1; DNA: TGTGCCAGCAGTAGAGCCGGGACAGATGGAAACACCATATATTTT; CDR3: CASSRAGTDGNTIYF
J: TRBJ1-2; size: -; V: TRBV5-4; D: -; DNA: TGTGCCAGCAGCCCGCCGCCGGTGGCTAACTATGGCTACACCTTC; CDR3: CASSPPPVANYGYTF
J: TRBJ1-1; size: -; V: TRBV6-5; D: TRBD1; DNA: TGTGCCAGCACCGGGGCAGGGGGTCGGAACACTGAAGCTTTCTTT; CDR3: CASTGAGGRNTEAFF
J: TRBJ2-7; size: -; V: TRBV7-9; D: TRBD2; DNA: TGTGCCAGCAGATCCAGCGGGAGTCCCTACGAGCAGTACTTC; CDR3: CASRSSGSPYEQYF
J: TRBJ2-5; size: -; V: TRBV7-2; D: -; DNA: TGTGCCAGCAGCTTAGGAGAAAAAGAGACCCAGTACTTC; CDR3: CASSLGEKETQYF
J: TRBJ1-4; size: few; V: TRBV9; D: -; DNA: TGTGCCAGCAGCGACAAAGACAGTGCAACTAATGAAAAACTGTTTTTT; CDR3: CASSDKDSATNEKLFF
J: TRBJ2-7; size: once; V: TRBV5-6; D: TRBD1; DNA: TGTGCCAGCAGCTCCGGGACAGATGGATACGAGCAGTACTTC; CDR3: CASSSGTDGYEQYF
J: TRBJ2-1; size: -; V: TRBV19; D: TRBD2; DNA: TGTGCCAGTAGTCATCCGACTAGCGGCTACAATGAGCAGTTCTTC; CDR3: CASSHPTSGYNEQFF
J: TRBJ2-1; size: -; V: TRBV30; D: TRBD1; DNA: TGTGCCTGGAGCTCCAGGGGGCGCATGTTGGATGAGCAGTTCTTC; CDR3: CAWSSRGRMLDEQFF
J: TRBJ2-2; size: many; V: TRBV21-1; D: -; DNA: TGTGCCAGCAGCATCCGGGACAGGAACACCGGGGAGCTGTTTTTT; CDR3: CASSIRDRNTGELFF
J: TRBJ2-4; size: -; V: TRBV2; D: TRBD1; DNA: TGTGCCAGCAGGGGACAGTTAGCCAAAAACATTCAGTACTTC; CDR3: CASRGQLAKNIQYF
J: TRBJ2-2; size: -; V: TRBV3-1/TRBV3-2; D: TRBD2; DNA: TGTGCCAGCAGCCAAGGGACCTTCGGAGCGGGAGCCGGGGAGCTGTTTTTT; CDR3: CASSQGTFGAGAGELFF
J: TRBJ1-1; size: -; V: TRBV19; D: TRBD1; DNA: TGTGCCAGTAGTATAGGACGACAGGGCAAGGCTTTCTTT; CDR3: CASSIGRQGKAFF
J: TRBJ2-3; size: -; V: TRBV19; D: TRBD2; DNA: TGTGCCAAACTGAGACAGGGAGGACTAGCGGGAGGGCCACAAAATACGCAGTATTTT; CDR3: CAKLRQGGLAGGPQNTQYF
J: TRBJ2-1; size: -; V: TRBV29-1; D: TRBD2; DNA: TGCAGCACACAAACTAGCGCCCCCCGCCATGAGCAGTTCTTC; CDR3: CSTQTSAPRHEQFF
J: TRBJ1-2; size: -; V: TRBV3-1/TRBV3-2; D: -; DNA: TGTGCCAGCAGCCACCTTGGGCAGAACGATTTTAACTATGGCTACACCTTC; CDR3: CASSHLGQNDFNYGYTF
J: TRBJ2-5; size: -; V: TRBV19; D: TRBD2; DNA: TGTGCCAGTAGTACCGGGACTAGTCCCCCCCAAGAGACCCAGTACTTC; CDR3: CASSTGTSPPQETQYF
J: TRBJ2-7; size: -; V: TRBV12-3/TRBV12-4; D: TRBD1; DNA: TGTGCCAGCAGTCCCGGACAGGAGGACGAGCAGTACTTC; CDR3: CASSPGQEDEQYF
J: TRBJ2-3; size: -; V: TRBV28; D: -; DNA: TGTGCCAGCAGCCCTAAGCCGGATACGCAGTATTTT; CDR3: CASSPKPDTQYF
J: TRBJ2-7; size: -; V: TRBV7-2; D: TRBD1; DNA: TGTGCCAGCAGCTTCGGGACAGTCTACGAGCAGTACTTC; CDR3: CASSFGTVYEQYF
J: TRBJ1-4; size: -; V: TRBV12-3/TRBV12-4; D: -; DNA: TGTGCCAGCAGTACAACAGAAAAACTGTTTTTT; CDR3: CASSTTEKLFF
J: TRBJ2-7; size: -; V: TRBV9; D: -; DNA: TGTGCCAGCAGCGTAGGGGAGCGGGCTTCCTACGAGCAGTACTTC; CDR3: CASSVGERASYEQYF
J: TRBJ1-4; size: -; V: TRBV5-1; D: -; DNA: TGCGCCAGCAGCTTGAATGAGGCTAATGAAAAACTGTTTTTT; CDR3: CASSLNEANEKLFF